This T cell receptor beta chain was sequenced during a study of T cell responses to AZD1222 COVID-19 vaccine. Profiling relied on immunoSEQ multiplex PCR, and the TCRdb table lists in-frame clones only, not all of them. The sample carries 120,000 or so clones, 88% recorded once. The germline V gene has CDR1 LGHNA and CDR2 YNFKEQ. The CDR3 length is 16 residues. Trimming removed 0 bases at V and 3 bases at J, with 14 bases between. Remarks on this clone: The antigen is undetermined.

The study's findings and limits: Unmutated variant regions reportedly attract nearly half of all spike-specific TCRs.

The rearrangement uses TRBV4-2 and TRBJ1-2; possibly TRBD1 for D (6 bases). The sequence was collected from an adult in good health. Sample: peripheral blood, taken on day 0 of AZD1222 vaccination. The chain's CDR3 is CASSQESGTHYYGYTF. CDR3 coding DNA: TGTGCCAGCAGCCAAGAAAGTGGGACACACTACTATGGCTACACCTTC.